Presented here are 14 T cell receptor beta chains from one specimen sequenced in a study of CD8+ T cells in alopecia areata. Following RNA extraction, reverse transcription yielded cDNA that acted as the sequencing template. Generated by immunoSEQ multiplex PCR, the TCRdb table keeps only in-frame clones and is missing some. Here the sample spans 180,000 or so clones, 63% being singletons. The material was CD4+ T cells sorted from blood, obtained at week 0. These receptors all stem from a human donor with alopecia areata.

V is TRBV5-1 and J is TRBJ2-1; no firm D call. Trimming shortened V by 2 bases and J by 9 bases, and 12 bases separated the two germline ends. The CDR3 runs to 13 residues. CDR1 SGHRS and CDR2 YFSETQ come from the germline V gene. CDR3 protein: CASSFNPVSEQFF. The CDR3, as DNA: TGCGCCAGCAGCTTCAATCCGGTCAGTGAGCAGTTCTTC. The variable domain in full, completed from reference TRBV5-1 and TRBJ2-1, reads KAGVTQTPRYLIKTRGQQVTLSCSPISGHRSVSWYQQTPGQGLQFLFEYFSETQRNKGNFPGRFSGRQFSNSRSEMNVSTLELGDSALYLCASSFNPVSEQFFGPGTRLTVL.

J is TRBJ1-2 and V is TRBV30; weak D call: TRBD1 (5 bases). CDR1 is GTSNPN, CDR2 SVGIG, per germline (reference sequence). V lost 4 bases and J lost 2, with 11 bases in between. The CDR3 sequence is 13 residues long. CDR3 loop: CAWKPGQNYGYTF. The CDR3 nucleotides are TGTGCCTGGAAGCCGGGGCAGAACTATGGCTACACCTTC.

The V gene is TRBV23-1, the J gene TRBJ2-3; D is possibly TRBD1 (6 bases). TRBV23-1 has ORF status, its function being uncertain. This CDR3 has 20 residues. V lost 7 bases and J lost 0, with 29 bases in between. The CDR3 bases are TGCGCCAGCAATTACCCGACAGGCTCGGAGAAGCCTCCCAGCACAGATACGCAGTATTTT. It codes for CASNYPTGSEKPPSTDTQYF.

CDR3 sequence reads: CASSPPENYGYTF. CDR3 nucleotides: TGTGCCAGCTCACCACCTGAGAACTATGGCTACACCTTC. The V call is TRBV18, the J call TRBJ1-2; D remains unclear. This CDR3 spans 13 amino acids. Germline values: CDR1 KGHSH, CDR2 LQKENI. Trimming removed 0 bases from V and 2 bases from J, with 4 bases in between.

This clone occurred a few times. Distinct nucleotide sequences in the sample also encode this CDR3. The chain combines TRBV29-1 with TRBJ2-6, with D unclear. V lost 4 bases and J 0 bases, leaving 4 bases between the germline ends. The germline CDR1 and CDR2 sequences are SQVTM and ANQGSEA. The CDR3 spans 13 residues. In DNA form, the CDR3 reads TGCAGCGTTGGGGTCTCTGGGGCCAACGTCCTGACTTTC. Translated: CSVGVSGANVLTF.

The chain combines TRBV29-1 with TRBJ1-1, with 10 bases matching TRBD1. Per the germline V gene, CDR1 is SQVTM and CDR2 is ANQGSEA. The CDR3 has 15 residues. V lost 5 bases, J lost 5 bases, and 11 bases stayed unmatched. The CDR3 here is CSVQSARTGGTEAFF. The CDR3 coding sequence is TGCAGCGTTCAGTCGGCGCGGACAGGGGGAACTGAAGCTTTCTTT.

DNA of the CDR3: TGCAGCGTGGTTATAGGGACAGGGATATACGAGCAGTACTTC. This translates into CSVVIGTGIYEQYF. The V and J genes are TRBV29-1 and TRBJ2-5, with 9 bases aligning to TRBD1. The DNA end is a closer match to TRBJ2-7, so the J assignment may be wrong. Germline V lookup: CDR1 SQVTM, CDR2 ANQGSEA. The CDR3 totals 14 residues.

The chain links TRBV4-3 to TRBJ1-4; 9 nucleotides agree with TRBD1. With V trimmed by 4 bases and J by 7 bases, 7 bases remained unmatched. Germline CDR1 reads LGHNA; CDR2 reads YSLEER. The CDR3 runs to 15 residues. The CDR3 nucleotides read TGCGCCAGCAGCCGAGAACGGGACAGGGCTGAAAAACTGTTTTTT. This gives the protein CASSRERDRAEKLFF.

This clone was seen only a few times. This chain links TRBV29-1 with TRBJ2-5, with D possibly being TRBD1 (6 bases). Germline V gives CDR1 SQVTM, CDR2 ANQGSEA. V dropped 5 bases and J dropped 1 base, with 11 bases sitting between them. This CDR3 is built from 13 residues. This CDR3 reads CSVLLDSQETQYF. The CDR3, as DNA: TGCAGCGTTCTTCTGGACAGCCAAGAGACCCAGTACTTC.

In its sample, this clone was seen once. V usage is TRBV29-1 and J usage is TRBJ1-1; TRBD1 aligns across 8 bases. CDR1 SQVTM and CDR2 ANQGSEA come from the germline V gene. The CDR3 sequence is 16 residues long. Germline trimming cut 4 bases from V and 4 bases from J; bases unmatched to any gene: 14. CDR3 sequence (DNA): TGCAGCGTTGCGGGTTCAGGGGGCGGCTTGGGCACTGAAGCTTTCTTT. Its translation: CSVAGSGGGLGTEAFF.

The chain links TRBV30 to TRBJ1-1; D uncertain. Germline loops: CDR1 GTSNPN, CDR2 SVGIG (reference sequence). The V end lost 2 bases, the J end lost 6 bases, and 7 bases lay between the germline ends. This CDR3 spans 11 amino acids. CDR3 sequence (DNA): TGTGCCTGGAGTCAGGATTCTGAAGCTTTCTTT. The encoded protein is CAWSQDSEAFF.

This clone was found a few times. The CDR3 nucleotides are TGCGCCAGCAGCCTTGAGGGTCCTGGTAATGAAAAACTGTTTTTT. This encodes CASSLEGPGNEKLFF. J is TRBJ1-4 and V is TRBV4-3; D not resolved. Deletions cut 4 bases from V and 4 bases from J, with 13 bases between. This CDR3 spans 15 amino acids. Germline V gives CDR1 LGHNA, CDR2 YSLEER.

Written as DNA, the CDR3 is TGTGCCAGCAGCAACACAGATACGCAGTATTTT. Translation: CASSNTDTQYF. The gene calls are TRBV7-2 and TRBJ2-3; D gene unclear. Trimming removed 5 bases from V and 2 bases from J, with 2 bases in between. The CDR3 totals 11 residues. Germline V gene lookup returns CDR1 SGHTA and CDR2 FQGNSA. Combining the CDR3 with reference TRBV7-2 and TRBJ2-3 gives the whole variable domain GAGVSQSPSNKVTEKGKDVELRCDPISGHTALYWYRQSLGQGLEFLIYFQGNSAPDKSGLPSDRFSAERTGGSVSTLTIQRTQQEDSAVYLCASSNTDTQYFGPGTRLTVL.

V is TRBV28 and J is TRBJ2-3, with unresolved D. CDR1 and CDR2 (germline): MDHEN, SYDVKM. This CDR3 is built from 12 residues. The CDR3 is CASGPPWDTQYF. DNA of the CDR3: TGTGCTTCGGGCCCCCCTTGGGATACGCAGTATTTT.